Listed here is a single T cell receptor beta chain. Antigen: not known. Trimming took 2 bases from V and 5 from J, leaving 15 bases between them. Germline CDR1 reads SGHTA; CDR2 reads FQGNSA. The CDR3 is made up of 15 amino acids. The data stem from a study of cytomegalovirus exposure and HLA in healthy donors. The PCR ran on 60 Vbeta and 13 Jbeta primers. Generated by immunoSEQ multiplex PCR, the TCRdb table keeps only in-frame clones and is missing some. Here the sample spans over 150,000 clones, roughly 87% being singletons. Study-level findings and limits: Most subjects had HLA-A and HLA-B alleles reportedly predicted accurately by TCR beta sequences. Earlier analysis looked at TCR beta V segments, and most were productive about 87% or about 30% of the time.

The source is a woman younger than 45 in good health and CMV-seronegative. The sequencing sample was made of PBMCs. The chain carries TRBV7-2 and TRBJ2-5; tentatively, D is TRBD2 (5 bases). The CDR3 region has the DNA TGTGCCAGCAGCTTAAGTCGGGTCCGCGGGGAGACCCAGTACTTC. It yields the protein CASSLSRVRGETQYF. Drawing the rest from reference TRBV7-2 and TRBJ2-5, the complete variable domain is GAGVSQSPSNKVTEKGKDVELRCDPISGHTALYWYRQSLGQGLEFLIYFQGNSAPDKSGLPSDRFSAERTGGSVSTLTIQRTQQEDSAVYLCASSLSRVRGETQYFGPGTRLLVL.